These T cell receptor beta chains were read from a single sample in a study of blood T cell repertoires in COVID-19. This table comes from immunoSEQ multiplex PCR, and its TCRdb copy is limited to in-frame clones, with some not included. Among approximately 89,000 clones listed, roughly 96% were seen once. The sample was peripheral blood. The origin of the receptors is a human donor with active COVID-19. The donor label of this sample is uncertain. The CDR3 runs from the conserved cysteine through the conserved F or W. A D gene is named only where the DNA matches it firmly. Where a row states a size, it is once, few, many or the class of an expanded clone; other rows omit it.

j_call	v_call	clone_size	d_call	cdr3_aa	cdr3_nt
TRBJ1-1	TRBV5-1	NA	NA	CASSLRVGNTEAFF	TGCGCCAGCAGCTTGCGAGTTGGGAACACTGAAGCTTTCTTT
TRBJ2-1	TRBV7-9	NA	NA	CASSELGGVDEQFF	TGTGCCAGCAGCGAGTTAGGGGGGGTAGATGAGCAGTTCTTC
TRBJ2-2	TRBV21-1	NA	NA	CASRDRSFVANTGELFF	TGTGCCAGCAGGGACAGGTCTTTTGTGGCGAACACCGGGGAGCTGTTTTTT
TRBJ2-2	TRBV7-9	NA	TRBD1	CASSFGTGGVGELFF	TGTGCCAGCAGCTTCGGGACAGGGGGCGTCGGGGAGCTGTTTTTT
TRBJ2-3	TRBV5-1	NA	TRBD1	CASSPGGQGATDTQYF	TGCGCCAGCAGCCCTGGGGGACAGGGAGCTACAGATACGCAGTATTTT
TRBJ2-1	TRBV10-2	NA	NA	CASSGTVIGEQFF	TGCGCCAGCAGTGGGACAGTCATTGGTGAGCAGTTCTTC
TRBJ1-4	TRBV7-9	NA	NA	CASSPQEGWEKLFF	TGTGCCAGCAGCCCCCAGGAGGGGTGGGAAAAACTGTTTTTT
TRBJ2-2	TRBV7-2	NA	NA	CASSLGSGNTGELFF	TGTGCCAGCAGCTTAGGAAGCGGGAACACCGGGGAGCTGTTTTTT
TRBJ2-3	TRBV15	once	TRBD2	CATSRPKRESTDTQYF	TGTGCCACCAGCAGACCTAAGCGGGAGTCCACAGATACGCAGTATTTT
TRBJ1-1	TRBV18	NA	NA	CASSLRRGGTEAFF	TGTGCCAGCTCACTTCGGCGCGGGGGGACTGAAGCTTTCTTT
TRBJ1-6	TRBV18	few	NA	CASSPELTASGSPLHF	TGTGCCAGCTCACCCGAATTGACAGCCTCGGGTTCACCCCTCCACTTT
TRBJ2-7	TRBV6-9	once	TRBD2	CASKQLAGVIREQYF	TGTGCCAGCAAACAACTAGCGGGAGTTATTCGCGAGCAGTACTTC
TRBJ1-2	TRBV9	NA	TRBD1	CASSVPGQGMVGYTF	TGTGCCAGCAGCGTCCCCGGACAGGGAATGGTTGGCTACACCTTC
TRBJ2-3	TRBV21-1	NA	NA	CASSKETSGSADTQYF	TGTGCCAGCAGCAAAGAAACTAGCGGGAGTGCAGATACGCAGTATTTT
TRBJ1-2	TRBV9	NA	NA	CASSVLKDGSYGYTF	TGTGCCAGCAGCGTCTTAAAAGACGGGAGCTATGGCTACACCTTC
TRBJ2-1	TRBV11-3	NA	TRBD2	CASSLVGLAGTEQFF	TGTGCCAGCAGCTTAGTAGGGCTAGCGGGAACTGAGCAGTTCTTC
TRBJ1-6	TRBV6-5	NA	TRBD1	CAISQGARNNSPLHF	TGTGCCATCTCCCAGGGGGCAAGGAATAATTCACCCCTCCACTTT
TRBJ2-5	TRBV7-9	once	NA	CASSETGGPTQETQYF	TGTGCCAGCAGCGAGACGGGGGGCCCTACTCAAGAGACCCAGTACTTC
TRBJ2-1	TRBV9	NA	TRBD1	CASSVGGTANSYNEQFF	TGTGCCAGCAGCGTAGGTGGGACAGCTAACTCCTACAATGAGCAGTTCTTC
TRBJ2-1	TRBV5-1	NA	NA	CASRSEMTVGNEQFF	TGCGCCAGCAGGTCGGAGATGACCGTGGGCAATGAGCAGTTCTTC
TRBJ2-6	TRBV7-2	NA	TRBD2	CASSLVAGVVSGANVLTF	TGTGCCAGCAGCTTAGTGGCGGGAGTGGTCTCTGGGGCCAACGTCCTGACTTTC
TRBJ2-3	TRBV19	NA	TRBD1	CASSKQGASTDTQYF	TGTGCCAGTAGTAAACAGGGGGCTAGCACAGATACGCAGTATTTT
TRBJ2-3	TRBV3-1/TRBV3-2	NA	TRBD2	CASIRGGTDTQYF	TGTGCCAGCATCCGCGGGGGGACAGATACGCAGTATTTT
TRBJ2-2	TRBV11-2	once	TRBD2	CASSLSGQRGNTGELFF	TGTGCCAGCAGCTTATCCGGCCAGCGGGGCAACACCGGGGAGCTGTTTTTT
TRBJ2-5	TRBV2	NA	TRBD1	CASSKDRGGQETQYF	TGTGCCAGCAGTAAGGACAGGGGAGGCCAAGAGACCCAGTACTTC
TRBJ2-3	TRBV11-2	NA	TRBD2	CASSRGTGNSGMGTDTQYF	TGTGCCAGCAGCCGGGGGACGGGTAATAGCGGGATGGGTACAGATACGCAGTATTTT
TRBJ2-6	TRBV7-6	NA	NA	CASSRGFSGANVLTF	TGTGCCAGCAGCCGGGGTTTTTCTGGGGCCAACGTCCTGACTTTC
TRBJ2-3	TRBV7-8	NA	TRBD2	CASSEGLAGGRGTDTQYF	TGTGCCAGCAGCGAGGGACTAGCGGGGGGGCGAGGCACAGATACGCAGTATTTT
TRBJ1-5	TRBV25-1	NA	TRBD1	CASAGQGNNQPQHF	TGTGCCAGTGCGGGACAGGGGAACAATCAGCCCCAGCATTTT
TRBJ2-3	TRBV6-4	NA	NA	CASSDLSGSDTQYF	TGTGCCAGCAGTGACTTAAGCGGCTCAGATACGCAGTATTTT
TRBJ2-2	TRBV27	once	NA	CASRGLERELFF	TGTGCCAGCAGGGGACTGGAGAGGGAGCTGTTTTTT
TRBJ2-2	TRBV27	NA	TRBD1	CASSRTGGTGELFF	TGTGCCAGCAGTCGCACAGGGGGTACCGGGGAGCTGTTTTTT
TRBJ2-7	TRBV15	NA	NA	CATSRDQFYEQYF	TGTGCCACCAGCAGAGACCAATTCTACGAGCAGTACTTC
TRBJ2-5	TRBV18	NA	TRBD2	CASSLLGLAPQETQYF	TGTGCCAGCTCACTCCTGGGACTAGCGCCACAAGAGACCCAGTACTTC
TRBJ2-5	TRBV4-3	once	TRBD1	CASSQDRGRGETQYF	TGCGCCAGCAGCCAAGACAGGGGGCGCGGAGAGACCCAGTACTTC
TRBJ2-7	TRBV4-1	NA	NA	CASSPLPSYEQYF	TGCGCCAGCAGCCCCCTCCCCTCCTACGAGCAGTACTTC
TRBJ1-5	TRBV19	NA	TRBD1	CASSFRTGINQPQHF	TGTGCCAGTAGTTTTCGGACAGGGATCAATCAGCCCCAGCATTTT
TRBJ2-2	TRBV10-1	NA	TRBD1	CASSEGTGFGGELFF	TGCGCCAGCAGTGAGGGGACAGGGTTCGGCGGGGAGCTGTTTTTT
TRBJ2-3	TRBV15	NA	TRBD2	CATSRDSSGGVADTQYF	TGTGCCACCAGCAGAGATAGTAGCGGGGGGGTAGCAGATACGCAGTATTTT
TRBJ1-1	TRBV12-1	NA	NA	CASSLESGTDGLMNTEAFF	TGTGCCAGCAGCCTGGAATCCGGGACAGATGGATTGATGAACACTGAAGCTTTCTTT
TRBJ2-3	TRBV19	NA	TRBD2	CASSLGRDYWYF	TGTGCCAGTAGCTTGGGGAGGGACTATTGGTATTTT
TRBJ2-2	TRBV4-1	NA	TRBD1	CASSRQGNRPNTGELFF	TGCGCCAGCAGCCGACAGGGAAACAGACCGAACACCGGGGAGCTGTTTTTT
TRBJ2-3	TRBV21-1	NA	NA	CASSTLRQGWPDTQYF	TGTGCCAGCAGCACCCTTCGACAGGGGTGGCCAGATACGCAGTATTTT
TRBJ2-1	TRBV6-1	NA	TRBD2	CASSEIGMAGGYNEQFF	TGTGCCAGCAGTGAAATCGGTATGGCGGGGGGGTACAATGAGCAGTTCTTC
TRBJ1-4	TRBV6-6	NA	NA	CASSYWVLTAEKLFF	TGTGCCAGCAGTTACTGGGTCCTGACAGCTGAAAAACTGTTTTTT
TRBJ1-2	TRBV28	NA	TRBD1	CASSSGQDYGYTF	TGTGCCAGCAGTTCCGGACAGGACTATGGCTACACCTTC
TRBJ1-4	TRBV25-1	NA	NA	CASSDGQRGTGLFF	TGTGCCAGCAGTGACGGGCAGAGGGGGACGGGACTGTTTTTT
TRBJ1-5	TRBV6-5	NA	NA	CASSYYQGSQPQHF	TGTGCCAGCAGTTACTACCAGGGGTCTCAGCCCCAGCATTTT
TRBJ2-2	TRBV28	NA	NA	CASSLSSKGGHRELFF	TGTGCCAGCAGTTTATCTAGTAAAGGAGGGCACCGGGAGCTGTTTTTT
TRBJ2-7	TRBV7-9	NA	TRBD2	CASSLALAGVGEQYF	TGTGCCAGCAGCTTAGCACTAGCGGGAGTCGGTGAGCAGTACTTC
TRBJ2-3	TRBV7-2	once	NA	CASSSLTDTQYF	TGTGCCAGCAGCTCATTGACAGATACGCAGTATTTT
TRBJ1-2	TRBV28	NA	NA	CASSAQTGRGPYGYTF	TGTGCCAGCAGTGCCCAGACAGGTCGCGGTCCCTATGGCTACACCTTC
TRBJ2-7	TRBV18	NA	NA	CASSPEQGPSYEQYF	TGTGCCAGCTCACCCGAACAGGGTCCCTCCTACGAGCAGTACTTC